What follows is one T cell receptor beta chain and its context. Per germline, CDR1 MNHEY and CDR2 SMNVEV (reference sequence). The CDR3 covers 17 residues. V was cut by 6 bases and J by 7 bases, with 27 bases left in between. This record comes from a study of blood T cell repertoires in COVID-19. Profiled with immunoSEQ multiplex PCR; TCRdb holds only in-frame clones, not every one. The table includes under 350,000 clones, just over 85% detected once. The J gene is TRBJ1-2, the V gene TRBV27; possibly TRBD1 for D (5 bases). This sequence originates from a woman between 35 and 50 years old with acute COVID-19. The sample consisted of PBMCs or T cells enriched from blood (not recorded which). CDR3 DNA sequence: TGTGCCAGCAGCTCGGTTTTAAAGGACCACAGGATAGGTGGCTACACCTTC. Residues: CASSSVLKDHRIGGYTF.